This T cell receptor (beta chain) is drawn from a study of beta chain features in type 1 diabetes. Study at large: Cell yields, age and gender were similar between patients and healthy donors.

Per germline, CDR1 ENHRY and CDR2 SYGVKD. This CDR3 contains 15 residues. J gave up 4 bases and V 3 bases, and 5 bases lay outside the gene matches. Central memory, naive, regulatory and stem cell-like memory CD4+ cells were sorted by CD45RO/CCR7/CD25/CD127/CD95/CD27. Every bit of the isolated RNA underwent reverse transcription, so sequencing read expressed TCRB transcripts. Assay: immunoSEQ multiplex PCR; the TCRdb copy retains only in-frame clones and omits some. The table records hundreds of thousands of clones, around a sixth of them present only once. The TCR was taken from a man younger than 30 in good health. The chain combines TRBV10-3 with TRBJ2-2; 7 bases are a match to TRBD2. Sample: naive CD4+ T cells from blood. The CDR3 reads CAISEGTTGTGELFF. The CDR3, as DNA: TGTGCCATCAGTGAAGGGACTACCGGCACCGGGGAGCTGTTTTTT.